A selection of T cell receptor beta chains follows, all from one sample in a study of early T cells in non-severe SARS-CoV-2 infection. MiXCR, applied by TCRdb to the 5' RACE reads, yields one record per CDR3 protein. This sample yields roughly 48,000 distinct CDR3 sequences, of which around 8% are seen a single time; 9.4% belongs to the top ten. Specimen: whole blood. These TCRs come from an adult who was a healthcare worker with PCR-confirmed SARS-CoV-2 infection or an uninfected control (not recorded which). Each CDR3 is given with its conserved first and last residue. Each record gives: J gene, V gene, D gene, clone size, CDR3 protein, CDR3 DNA. The D gene is left open where the match is weak. Only some rows state a clone size, as once, few, many or a class for expanded clones.

TRBJ2-7,TRBV28,TRBD1,.,CASSLGQGANEQYF,TGTGCCAGCAGTTTGGGGCAGGGGGCGAACGAGCAGTACTTC
TRBJ2-7,TRBV6-5,.,few,CASRPTRTYSGEQYF,TGTGCCAGCAGACCAACCAGGACTTATTCTGGCGAGCAGTACTTC
TRBJ1-2,TRBV5-1,.,many,CASSLGIDPGYTF,TGCGCCAGCAGCCTCGGGATCGACCCCGGCTACACCTTC
TRBJ1-2,TRBV6-1,TRBD1,many,CASSEGQGGYGYTF,TGTGCCAGCAGTGAGGGACAGGGAGGATATGGCTACACCTTC
TRBJ2-2,TRBV13,TRBD1,.,CASSFSTPDRGAGELFF,TGTGCCAGCAGCTTTAGCACCCCGGACAGGGGGGCCGGGGAGCTGTTTTTT
TRBJ2-7,TRBV5-4,.,many,CASSLGQLAEYEQYF,TGTGCCAGCAGCTTGGGCCAATTAGCGGAGTACGAGCAGTACTTC
TRBJ1-5,TRBV6-2/TRBV6-3,.,many,CASREGGSNQPQHF,TGTGCCAGCAGGGAGGGGGGGAGCAATCAGCCCCAGCATTTT
TRBJ1-1,TRBV20-1,.,many,CSARDVRYEAFF,TGCAGTGCTAGAGATGTCCGCTATGAAGCTTTCTTT
TRBJ2-7,TRBV5-1,TRBD1,many,CASSLVFPGQDYEQYF,TGCGCCAGCAGCTTGGTCTTCCCGGGACAGGACTACGAGCAGTACTTC
TRBJ2-1,TRBV19,TRBD2,many,CASSIQGGYNEQFF,TGTGCCAGTAGTATACAGGGAGGGTATAATGAGCAGTTCTTC
TRBJ2-1,TRBV19,TRBD2,.,CASSIDPPTSGKQFF,TGTGCCAGTAGTATAGATCCCCCGACTAGCGGGAAGCAGTTCTTC
TRBJ2-3,TRBV3-1,TRBD2,.,CASSQTGLAGQTSTDTQYF,TGTGCCAGCAGCCAAACGGGACTAGCGGGGCAAACTAGCACAGATACGCAGTATTTT
TRBJ1-5,TRBV20-1,.,many,CSARGSSNQPQHF,TGCAGTGCTAGAGGTTCCAGCAATCAGCCCCAGCATTTT
TRBJ2-1,TRBV19,.,few,CASSQTLSSYNEQFF,TGTGCCAGTAGCCAGACCTTAAGCTCCTACAATGAGCAGTTCTTC
TRBJ2-3,TRBV6-5,TRBD1,.,CASSAGTGSWDTQYF,TGTGCCAGCAGTGCCGGGACAGGGAGTTGGGATACGCAGTATTTT
TRBJ2-7,TRBV7-9,.,few,CASSPPGGYEQYF,TGTGCCAGCAGCCCCCCCGGGGGCTACGAGCAGTACTTC
TRBJ2-7,TRBV7-9,.,many,CASRPRTETYEQYF,TGTGCCAGCAGACCCCGGACGGAGACCTACGAGCAGTACTTC
TRBJ2-7,TRBV2,.,many,CASVIDTYEQYF,TGTGCCAGCGTTATCGATACCTACGAGCAGTACTTC
TRBJ1-1,TRBV6-6,.,few,CASTRDGSNTEAFF,TGTGCCAGCACCAGGGACGGCTCGAACACTGAAGCTTTCTTT
TRBJ1-5,TRBV12-3/TRBV12-4,TRBD1,few,CASSLKGQGGSNQPQHF,TGTGCCAGCAGTTTGAAGGGACAGGGGGGTAGCAATCAGCCCCAGCATTTT
TRBJ2-7,TRBV3-1,TRBD2,.,CASSRQLAGFEQYF,TGTGCCAGCAGCCGCCAACTAGCGGGGTTCGAGCAGTACTTC
TRBJ2-7,TRBV11-2,.,.,CASSFSSDEQYF,TGTGCCAGCAGCTTTTCGTCCGACGAGCAGTACTTC
TRBJ1-1,TRBV19,.,.,CASSIDSRGAEAFF,TGTGCCAGTAGTATAGATTCGAGGGGGGCTGAAGCTTTCTTT
TRBJ1-2,TRBV18,.,few,CASSPSTDYGYTF,TGTGCCAGCTCACCTTCGACAGACTATGGCTACACCTTC
TRBJ2-1,TRBV21-1,.,.,CASSKAGREEAYNEQFF,TGTGCCAGCAGCAAAGCAGGACGGGAGGAAGCCTACAATGAGCAGTTCTTC
TRBJ2-4,TRBV4-2,.,many,CASSQGTEEENIQYF,TGTGCCAGCAGCCAAGGGACAGAAGAGGAAAACATTCAGTACTTC
TRBJ2-1,TRBV10-3,.,.,CAISDPNRDREQFF,TGTGCCATCAGTGACCCGAACAGGGACCGGGAGCAGTTCTTC
TRBJ1-4,TRBV7-9,.,many,CASSPGTSEKLFF,TGTGCCAGCAGCCCAGGGACAAGCGAAAAACTGTTTTTT